This TCR beta chain was captured in a study of T cell changes during pregnancy in multiple sclerosis. V was cut by 2 bases and J by 2 bases, with 11 bases left in between. CDR1 is SGHVS, CDR2 FQNEAQ, per germline. This CDR3 region has 15 residues. Measured with immunoSEQ multiplex PCR; TCRdb has only the in-frame clones, and not every one. The sample lists tens of thousands of clones, about 88% seen once, with 3.3% in the top ten. The sequences come from peripheral blood, collected in the first trimester of pregnancy. The sequence came from a female donor in good health, enrolled as a control in a pregnancy study. V and J are TRBV7-8 and TRBJ2-3; D unresolved. The CDR3 DNA follows: TGTGCCAGCAGCTTAAATCTGGGCCCCACAGATACGCAGTATTTT. The encoded protein is CASSLNLGPTDTQYF.